This T cell receptor beta chain was captured in a study of T cells after yellow fever vaccination. The CDR3 length is 16 residues. The germline V and J ends were trimmed by 3 bases and 0 bases, with 13 bases remaining between them. Production of TCR cDNA was by 5'RACE template switching, which also added a universal primer site and UMIs. Each CDR3 protein is one row after TCRdb ran MiXCR on the 5' RACE reads. In the table there are about 400,000 distinct CDR3 sequences, approximately 6% of which are singletons. This sequence joins TRBV12-3 or TRBV12-4 and TRBJ2-3, with a weak D call TRBD2 (5 bases). This sample comprised PBMCs, obtained 5 days after the yellow fever booster vaccination. This sequence was found in a man between 25 and 39 years old who received the YFV17D yellow fever vaccine. The CDR3 spells CASSFLQRLSTDTQYF. The DNA of the CDR3 is TGTGCCAGCAGTTTCCTCCAGCGGCTAAGCACAGATACGCAGTATTTT.